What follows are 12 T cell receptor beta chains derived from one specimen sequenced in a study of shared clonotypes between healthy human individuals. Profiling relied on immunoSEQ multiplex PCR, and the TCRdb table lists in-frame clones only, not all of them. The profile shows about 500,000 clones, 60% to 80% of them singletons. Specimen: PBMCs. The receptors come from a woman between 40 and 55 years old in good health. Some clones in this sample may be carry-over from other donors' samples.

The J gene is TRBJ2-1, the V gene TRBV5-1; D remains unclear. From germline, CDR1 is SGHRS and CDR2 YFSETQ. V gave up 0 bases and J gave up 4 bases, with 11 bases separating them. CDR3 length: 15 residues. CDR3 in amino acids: CASSLEDILYNEQFF. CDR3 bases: TGCGCCAGCAGCTTGGAGGATATTCTATACAATGAGCAGTTCTTC.

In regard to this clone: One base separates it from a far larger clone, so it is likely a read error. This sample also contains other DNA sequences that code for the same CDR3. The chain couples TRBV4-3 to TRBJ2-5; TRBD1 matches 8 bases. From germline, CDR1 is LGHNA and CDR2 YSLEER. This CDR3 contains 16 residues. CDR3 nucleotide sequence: TGCGCCAGCAGCGGCTCCGGGCCAGGGGGCGAGGAGACCCAATACTTC. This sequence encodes CASSGSGPGGEETQYF.

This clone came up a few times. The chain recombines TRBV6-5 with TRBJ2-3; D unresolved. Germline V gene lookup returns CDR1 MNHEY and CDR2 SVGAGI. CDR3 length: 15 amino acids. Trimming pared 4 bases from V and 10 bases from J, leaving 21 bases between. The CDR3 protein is CASSWQVSPPFAQYF. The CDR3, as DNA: TGTGCCAGCAGTTGGCAGGTTTCCCCCCCCTTTGCGCAGTATTTT.

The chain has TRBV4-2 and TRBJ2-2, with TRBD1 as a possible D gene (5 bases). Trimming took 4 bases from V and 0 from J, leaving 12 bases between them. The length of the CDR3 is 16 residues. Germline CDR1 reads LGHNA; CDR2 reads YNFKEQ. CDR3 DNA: TGTGCCAGCAGCCCACGCGACAGAACGAACACCGGGGAGCTGTTTTTT. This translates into CASSPRDRTNTGELFF.

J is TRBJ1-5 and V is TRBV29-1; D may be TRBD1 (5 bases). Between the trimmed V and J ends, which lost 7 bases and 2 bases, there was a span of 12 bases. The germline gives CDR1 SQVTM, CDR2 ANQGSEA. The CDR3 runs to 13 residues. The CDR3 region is CSATTGGNQPQHF. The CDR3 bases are TGCAGCGCAACCACAGGTGGCAATCAGCCCCAGCATTTT.

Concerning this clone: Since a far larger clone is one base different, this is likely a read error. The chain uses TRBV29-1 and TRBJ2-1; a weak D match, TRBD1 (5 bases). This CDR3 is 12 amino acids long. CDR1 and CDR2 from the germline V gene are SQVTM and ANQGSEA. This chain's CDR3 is CSAEELQELQFF. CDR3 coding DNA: TGCAGCGCTGAAGAGTTACAGGAATTACAGTTCTTC.

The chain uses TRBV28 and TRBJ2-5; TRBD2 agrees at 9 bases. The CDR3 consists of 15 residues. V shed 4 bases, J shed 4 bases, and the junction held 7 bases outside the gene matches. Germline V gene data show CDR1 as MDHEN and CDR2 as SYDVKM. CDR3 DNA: TGTGCCAGCAGTTCCTCGGGACTAGCCACAGAGACCCAGTACTTC. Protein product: CASSSSGLATETQYF.

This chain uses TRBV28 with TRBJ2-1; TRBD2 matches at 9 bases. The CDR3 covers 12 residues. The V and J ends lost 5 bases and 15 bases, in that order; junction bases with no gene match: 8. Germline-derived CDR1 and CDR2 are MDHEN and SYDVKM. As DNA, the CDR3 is TGTGCCAGCAGTAGCGGCGGGAGGGACCGGTTCTTC. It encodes CASSSGGRDRFF.

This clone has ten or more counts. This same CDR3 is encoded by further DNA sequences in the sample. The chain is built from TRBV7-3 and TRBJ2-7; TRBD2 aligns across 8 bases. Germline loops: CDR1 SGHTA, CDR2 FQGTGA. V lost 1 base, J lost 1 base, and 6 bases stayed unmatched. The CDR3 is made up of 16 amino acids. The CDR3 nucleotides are TGTGCCAGCAGCTTAAGCGGCGGGAGGCCTTCCTACGAGCAGTACTTC. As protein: CASSLSGGRPSYEQYF.

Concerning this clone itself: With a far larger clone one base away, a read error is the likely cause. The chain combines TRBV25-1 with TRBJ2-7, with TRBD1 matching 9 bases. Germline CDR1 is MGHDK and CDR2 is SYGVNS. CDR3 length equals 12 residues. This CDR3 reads CASGTGTYGQYF. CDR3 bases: TGTGCCAGCGGGACAGGGACCTACGGGCAGTACTTC.

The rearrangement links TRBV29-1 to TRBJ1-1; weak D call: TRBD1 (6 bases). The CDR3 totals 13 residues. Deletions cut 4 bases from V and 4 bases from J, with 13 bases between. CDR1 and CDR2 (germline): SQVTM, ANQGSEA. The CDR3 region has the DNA TGCAGCGTTGGGGTACAGGGAAGCACTGAAGCTTTCTTT. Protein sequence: CSVGVQGSTEAFF.

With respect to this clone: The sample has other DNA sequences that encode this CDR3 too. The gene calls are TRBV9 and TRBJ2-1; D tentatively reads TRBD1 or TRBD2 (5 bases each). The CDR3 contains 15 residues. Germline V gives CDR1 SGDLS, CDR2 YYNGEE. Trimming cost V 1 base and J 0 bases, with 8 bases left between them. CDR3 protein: CASSVRGDSYNEQFF. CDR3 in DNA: TGTGCCAGCAGCGTAAGAGGGGACTCCTACAATGAGCAGTTCTTC.